Reported below is one T cell receptor (beta chain). This sample stems from a study of control samples from healthy donors and cancer patients. The assay was immunoSEQ multiplex PCR, and TCRdb's table has in-frame clones only and misses some. The sample has tens of thousands of clones, around 93% seen once. V lost 6 bases and J lost 2; bases outside the gene matches: 6. The CDR3 has 15 amino acids. CDR1 is KGHSH, CDR2 LQKENI, per germline. The V call is TRBV18, the J call TRBJ2-1; TRBD2 matches 8 bases. This clonotype was sampled from a woman between 35 and 50 years old with head and neck cancer. Sequenced sample: PBMCs. CDR3 amino acids: CASSSGGATYNEQFF. CDR3 coding DNA: TGTGCCAGCTCGTCGGGGGGGGCCACCTACAATGAGCAGTTCTTC.